Listed below are T cell receptor beta chains from one sample, sequenced in a study of neurological immune-mediated disorders. A single record per CDR3 protein comes from TCRdb applying MiXCR to the 5' RACE reads. Here the sample spans 48,000 or so distinct CDR3 sequences, approximately 10% being singletons. Material: PBMCs. Receptors were obtained from a woman in her forties with HTLV-1-associated myelopathy (HAM/TSP). CDR3s include the opening cysteine and the closing phenylalanine or tryptophan. Each record gives: J gene, V gene, clone size, D gene, CDR3 protein, CDR3 DNA. D genes are given only for firm matches. Clone sizes are given selectively: once, few, many, or a class where the clone is expanded.

TRBJ2-1 | TRBV6-6 | many | TRBD2 | CASSYRGGFYNEQFF | TGTGCCAGCAGTTACCGGGGGGGGTTCTACAATGAGCAGTTCTTC
TRBJ2-7 | TRBV4-3 | many | TRBD2 | CASSQDRAGGISEQYF | TGCGCCAGCAGCCAAGATCGGGCGGGGGGAATAAGCGAGCAGTACTTC
TRBJ2-1 | TRBV29-1 | many | - | CSVMDRPGISSSVQFF | TGCAGCGTTATGGATCGGCCGGGGATCAGCTCTTCTGTGCAGTTCTTC
TRBJ2-1 | TRBV5-8 | many | TRBD2 | CASSLSTFAGGLGNEQFF | TGTGCCAGCAGCTTGAGTACGTTTGCGGGGGGGCTTGGCAATGAGCAGTTCTTC
TRBJ2-1 | TRBV6-2/TRBV6-3 | many | - | CASSYLWEQFF | TGTGCCAGCAGTTACCTTTGGGAGCAGTTCTTC
TRBJ2-3 | TRBV2 | many | TRBD2 | CASRELAGELSTDTQYF | TGTGCCAGCAGAGAGCTAGCGGGGGAGCTTAGCACAGATACGCAGTATTTT
TRBJ1-5 | TRBV20-1 | many | - | CSAPPGQGSNQPQHF | TGCAGTGCGCCGCCGGGGCAGGGGAGCAATCAGCCCCAGCATTTT
TRBJ2-1 | TRBV12-3/TRBV12-4 | many | TRBD2 | CASSPGGQAGEQFF | TGTGCCAGCAGTCCGGGAGGTCAGGCGGGTGAGCAGTTCTTC
TRBJ1-1 | TRBV15 | many | - | CATSREIRGPAGNTF | TGTGCCACCAGCAGAGAGATCCGGGGACCGGCAGGGAACACATTT
TRBJ2-6 | TRBV4-3 | many | - | CASSQVSQGPNVLTF | TGCGCCAGCAGCCAAGTAAGCCAGGGCCCCAACGTCCTGACTTTC
TRBJ1-6 | TRBV2 | many | - | CASSGWGGTNSPLHF | TGTGCCAGCAGTGGGTGGGGGGGAACTAATTCACCCCTCCACTTT
TRBJ1-1 | TRBV12-3/TRBV12-4 | many | TRBD1 | CASSSGTGFGITEAFF | TGTGCCAGCAGTTCCGGGACAGGGTTCGGTATCACTGAAGCTTTCTTT
TRBJ2-5 | TRBV29-1 | many | - | CSVRVGKQETQYF | TGCAGCGTTCGCGTGGGAAAACAAGAGACCCAGTACTTC
TRBJ2-4 | TRBV28 | many | TRBD2 | CASSMTSGGRKNIQYF | TGTGCCAGCAGTATGACTAGCGGGGGACGCAAAAACATTCAGTACTTC
TRBJ1-2 | TRBV5-1 | many | - | CASSLEGRGDYTF | TGCGCCAGCAGCTTGGAGGGTAGGGGTGACTACACCTTC
TRBJ2-7 | TRBV18 | many | - | CASSYYAGGGSYEQYF | TGTGCCAGCTCATACTATGCAGGTGGAGGGTCCTACGAGCAGTACTTC
TRBJ1-2 | TRBV4-1 | many | - | CASSQDHGRTNYGYTF | TGCGCCAGCAGCCAGGACCACGGGCGGACTAACTATGGCTACACCTTC
TRBJ2-7 | TRBV6-5 | many | - | CASSARTRGDGEQYF | TGTGCCAGCAGTGCCAGGACAAGGGGCGACGGCGAGCAGTACTTC
TRBJ2-3 | TRBV11-2 | many | TRBD1 | CASRSDRVGGTQYF | TGTGCCAGCAGATCGGACAGGGTCGGGGGTACGCAGTATTTT
TRBJ1-1 | TRBV15 | many | - | CATSRANRESEAFF | TGTGCCACCAGCAGAGCGAACAGGGAATCTGAAGCTTTCTTT
TRBJ2-3 | TRBV20-1 | many | - | CSARDWGTEDTQYF | TGCAGTGCTAGAGATTGGGGAACCGAAGATACGCAGTATTTT
TRBJ2-1 | TRBV9 | many | - | CASSPNRGFDNEQFF | TGTGCCAGCAGCCCAAATCGGGGTTTCGACAATGAGCAGTTCTTC
TRBJ1-2 | TRBV12-5 | many | - | CASGLHINYGYTF | TGTGCTAGTGGTTTGCACATTAACTATGGCTACACCTTC
TRBJ2-2 | TRBV29-1 | many | - | CSVEMIEGTGELFF | TGCAGCGTTGAAATGATAGAGGGAACCGGGGAGCTGTTTTTT
TRBJ2-7 | TRBV5-1 | many | - | CASSKPPGYEQYF | TGCGCCAGCAGCAAACCCCCGGGGTACGAGCAGTACTTC
TRBJ2-5 | TRBV7-2 | many | TRBD1 | CASSYRQGAAETQYF | TGTGCCAGCAGCTACAGACAGGGGGCGGCGGAGACCCAGTACTTC
TRBJ2-2 | TRBV4-1 | many | TRBD2 | CASSQEASGGVGELFF | TGCGCCAGCAGCCAAGAAGCTAGCGGGGGGGTCGGGGAGCTGTTTTTT
TRBJ2-7 | TRBV14 | many | - | CASSHDAGAHRYEQYF | TGTGCCAGCAGCCATGACGCAGGGGCGCATCGCTACGAGCAGTACTTC
TRBJ2-1 | TRBV11-2 | many | - | CASSLRQFVPYNEQFF | TGTGCCAGCAGCCTACGACAGTTCGTTCCGTACAATGAGCAGTTCTTC
TRBJ2-5 | TRBV27 | - | - | CASSLDLRETQYF | TGTGCCAGCAGTTTGGACCTTCGCGAGACCCAGTACTTC
TRBJ2-1 | TRBV20-1 | many | TRBD2 | CSASLAGYPSSYNEQFF | TGCAGTGCTTCTTTAGCGGGGTACCCTAGCTCCTACAATGAGCAGTTCTTC
TRBJ2-3 | TRBV4-1 | many | TRBD2 | CASSHQRGTTDTQYF | TGCGCCAGCAGCCACCAGCGGGGGACCACAGATACGCAGTATTTT
TRBJ2-3 | TRBV9 | many | TRBD2 | CATRRLAGADTQYF | TGTGCCACCAGAAGACTAGCGGGGGCGGATACGCAGTATTTT
TRBJ2-5 | TRBV9 | many | - | CASSVATRGRQETQYF | TGTGCCAGCAGCGTAGCTACGCGGGGGCGCCAGGAGACCCAGTACTTC
TRBJ1-1 | TRBV18 | few | - | CASSPPSIPEAEAFF | TGTGCCAGCTCACCACCAAGCATCCCAGAGGCTGAAGCTTTCTTT
TRBJ1-2 | TRBV7-2 | many | - | CASSLRYDGLSNYGYTF | TGTGCCAGCAGCTTACGATACGACGGACTTTCTAACTATGGCTACACCTTC
TRBJ1-2 | TRBV6-2/TRBV6-3 | many | - | CASSYGRGGYTF | TGTGCCAGCAGTTACGGGCGCGGTGGCTACACCTTC
TRBJ2-3 | TRBV20-1 | many | TRBD2 | CSATGLVAGGTDTQYF | TGCAGTGCCACGGGGTTGGTAGCGGGAGGGACAGATACGCAGTATTTT
TRBJ2-5 | TRBV5-1 | many | TRBD1 | CASSDRDRGTGTQYF | TGCGCCAGCAGCGACCGGGACAGGGGGACAGGGACCCAGTACTTC
TRBJ2-3 | TRBV5-6 | many | - | CASSLWGRADTQYF | TGTGCCAGCAGCTTGTGGGGGCGGGCAGATACGCAGTATTTT
TRBJ2-2 | TRBV6-5 | - | - | CASSKQDRSGELFF | TGTGCCAGCAGTAAACAAGACAGGTCCGGGGAGCTGTTTTTT
TRBJ2-7 | TRBV10-1 | - | - | CASSEVFGGVGEQYF | TGCGCCAGCAGTGAGGTGTTCGGTGGCGTAGGCGAGCAGTACTTC
TRBJ2-3 | TRBV14 | many | - | CASSQASRDTQYF | TGTGCCAGCAGCCAAGCGTCCCGGGATACGCAGTATTTT
TRBJ1-2 | TRBV4-1 | many | - | CASSQDEGSGYTF | TGCGCCAGCAGCCAAGATGAGGGGTCGGGCTACACCTTC
TRBJ1-2 | TRBV12-3/TRBV12-4 | many | - | CASSSGQGWNYGYTF | TGTGCCAGCAGTTCAGGGCAGGGGTGGAACTATGGCTACACCTTC
TRBJ1-6 | TRBV5-8 | many | - | CASSLYAGGGSPLHF | TGTGCCAGCAGCTTGTACGCGGGTGGGGGTTCACCCCTCCACTTT
TRBJ1-6 | TRBV6-5 | many | - | CASSNRAYNSPLHF | TGTGCCAGCAGCAACAGGGCTTATAATTCACCCCTCCACTTT
TRBJ2-7 | TRBV10-3 | - | TRBD1 | CAIGGGQGSYEQYF | TGTGCCATCGGGGGGGGACAGGGCTCCTACGAGCAGTACTTC
TRBJ1-5 | TRBV5-6 | - | - | CASSLRGGGDYSNQPQHF | TGTGCCAGCAGCTTGCGGGGGGGGGGTGACTATAGCAATCAGCCCCAGCATTTT
TRBJ2-7 | TRBV10-3 | once | - | CAISDSDYSYEQYF | TGTGCCATCAGTGACTCGGACTACTCCTACGAGCAGTACTTC
TRBJ2-7 | TRBV5-1 | many | - | CASSLVSPSEQYF | TGCGCCAGCAGCTTGGTGTCGCCAAGCGAGCAGTACTTC
TRBJ2-3 | TRBV5-1 | many | - | CASSRLGARLEDTQYF | TGCGCCAGCAGCCGCCTAGGGGCCCGGCTGGAAGATACGCAGTATTTT
TRBJ2-1 | TRBV20-1 | many | TRBD1 | CSAREGRGLGEQFF | TGCAGTGCTAGAGAGGGCAGGGGGCTAGGTGAGCAGTTCTTC
TRBJ1-1 | TRBV11-2 | many | - | CASSFQYQSEAFF | TGTGCCAGCAGCTTTCAATACCAATCTGAAGCTTTCTTT
TRBJ2-1 | TRBV10-2 | many | TRBD2 | CASVLAGAYNEQFF | TGCGCCAGCGTCCTAGCGGGGGCCTACAATGAGCAGTTCTTC
TRBJ2-7 | TRBV27 | many | - | CASSSLGRELQGQYF | TGTGCCAGCAGTTCCCTCGGCAGGGAACTACAGGGGCAGTACTTC
TRBJ2-7 | TRBV10-1 | many | TRBD1 | CASRPFRGSYEQYF | TGCGCCAGCCGGCCTTTCAGGGGGTCCTACGAGCAGTACTTC
TRBJ2-3 | TRBV24-1 | many | - | CASAGPSTDTQYF | TGTGCCAGCGCTGGACCAAGCACAGATACGCAGTATTTT
TRBJ2-3 | TRBV7-8 | many | TRBD2 | CASSSIRLAGAGDTQYF | TGTGCCAGCAGCTCAATACGGCTAGCGGGGGCCGGGGATACGCAGTATTTT
TRBJ2-1 | TRBV20-1 | few | - | CSASYFPPGQVLNEQFF | TGCAGTGCTAGTTATTTCCCGCCCGGGCAGGTACTCAATGAGCAGTTCTTC